The following is a TCR beta chain sequence with its context. Its cognate antigen is unknown. V was pared by 8 bases and J by 0 bases, with 25 bases between. This CDR3 is 17 amino acids long. Germline V lookup: CDR1 SQVTM, CDR2 ANQGSEA. The data belong to a study of cytomegalovirus exposure and HLA in healthy donors. Data came from immunoSEQ multiplex PCR; TCRdb stores just in-frame clones and leaves some out. The data show about 160,000 clones, less than 90% seen once. Regarding the study as a whole: Rarity characterized most TCR sequences, yet some public TCRs appeared in many donors. Cytomegalovirus association was assigned to some 160 TCR beta chains. Later, an analysis found that TCR clusters from the first cohort tended to co-occur in the roughly 110 validation repertoires.

This rearrangement joins TRBV29-1 to TRBJ1-1, with D possibly TRBD1 on 6 matching bases. The sequenced material came from PBMCs. This TCR was sampled from a woman between 18 and 30 years old in good health and CMV-seronegative. DNA for the CDR3: TGCAGCCGCACCGGGGGGGCTGCCGATATCATGAACACTGAAGCTTTCTTT. Translation: CSRTGGAADIMNTEAFF.